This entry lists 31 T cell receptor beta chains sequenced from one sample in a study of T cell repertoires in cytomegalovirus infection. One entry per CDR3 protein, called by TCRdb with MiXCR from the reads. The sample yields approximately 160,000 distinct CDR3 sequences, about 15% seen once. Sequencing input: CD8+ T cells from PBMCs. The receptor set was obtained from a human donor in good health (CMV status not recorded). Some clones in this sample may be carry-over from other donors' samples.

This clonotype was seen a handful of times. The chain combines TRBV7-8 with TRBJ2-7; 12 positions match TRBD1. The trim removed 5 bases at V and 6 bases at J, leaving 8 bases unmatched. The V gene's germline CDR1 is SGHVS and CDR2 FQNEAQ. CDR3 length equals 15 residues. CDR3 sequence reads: CASSQGDRGRPEQYF. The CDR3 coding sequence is TGTGCCAGCAGCCAAGGGGACAGGGGGCGCCCCGAGCAGTACTTC.

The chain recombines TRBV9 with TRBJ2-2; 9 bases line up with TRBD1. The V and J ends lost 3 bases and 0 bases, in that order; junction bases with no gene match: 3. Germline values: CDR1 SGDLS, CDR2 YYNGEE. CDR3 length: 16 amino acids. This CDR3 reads CASSGGQGPNTGELFF. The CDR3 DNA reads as TGTGCCAGCAGCGGGGGACAGGGCCCGAACACCGGGGAGCTGTTTTTT. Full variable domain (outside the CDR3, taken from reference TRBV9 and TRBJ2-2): DSGVTQTPKHLITATGQRVTLRCSPRSGDLSVYWYQQSLDQGLQFLIQYYNGEERAKGNILERFSAQQFPDLHSELNLSSLELGDSALYFCASSGGQGPNTGELFFGEGSRLTVL.

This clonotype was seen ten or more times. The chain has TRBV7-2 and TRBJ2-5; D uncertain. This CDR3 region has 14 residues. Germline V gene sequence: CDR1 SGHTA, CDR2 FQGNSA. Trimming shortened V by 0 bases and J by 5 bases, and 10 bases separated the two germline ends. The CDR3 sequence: CASSLADDYETQYF. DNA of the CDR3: TGTGCCAGCAGCTTAGCGGATGATTACGAGACCCAGTACTTC. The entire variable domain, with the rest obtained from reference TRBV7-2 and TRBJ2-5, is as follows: GAGVSQSPSNKVTEKGKDVELRCDPISGHTALYWYRQSLGQGLEFLIYFQGNSAPDKSGLPSDRFSAERTGGSVSTLTIQRTQQEDSAVYLCASSLADDYETQYFGPGTRLLVL.

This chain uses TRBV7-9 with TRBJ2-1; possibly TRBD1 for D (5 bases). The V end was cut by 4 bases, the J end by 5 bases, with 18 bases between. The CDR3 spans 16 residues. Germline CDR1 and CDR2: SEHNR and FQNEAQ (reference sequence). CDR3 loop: CASSSPMRQPDNEQFF. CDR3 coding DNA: TGTGCCAGCAGCTCCCCCATGAGACAGCCGGACAATGAGCAGTTCTTC.

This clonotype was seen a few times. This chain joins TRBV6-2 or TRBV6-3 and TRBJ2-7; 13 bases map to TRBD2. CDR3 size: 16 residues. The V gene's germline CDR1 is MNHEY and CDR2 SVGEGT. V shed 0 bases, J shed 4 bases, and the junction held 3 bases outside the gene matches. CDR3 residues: CASSYSGLAGAYEQYF. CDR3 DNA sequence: TGTGCCAGCAGTTACTCCGGACTAGCGGGAGCATACGAGCAGTACTTC.

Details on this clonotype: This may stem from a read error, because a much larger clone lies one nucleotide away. The CDR3 loop is CASSLEETYEQYF. CDR3 DNA: TGTGCCAGCAGCTTAGAGGAGACCTACGAGCAGTACTTC. The rearrangement links TRBV7-6 to TRBJ2-7; no clear D gene. Germline values: CDR1 SGHVS, CDR2 FNYEAQ. This CDR3 is built from 13 residues. The V and J ends lost 1 base and 2 bases respectively, with 6 bases between them.

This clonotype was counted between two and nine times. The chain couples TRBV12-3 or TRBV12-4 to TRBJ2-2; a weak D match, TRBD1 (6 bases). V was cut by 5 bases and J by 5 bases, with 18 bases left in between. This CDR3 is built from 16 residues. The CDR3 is CASSSQVQGPTGELFF. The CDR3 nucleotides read TGTGCCAGCAGTAGTCAGGTTCAGGGGCCGACCGGGGAGCTGTTTTTT.

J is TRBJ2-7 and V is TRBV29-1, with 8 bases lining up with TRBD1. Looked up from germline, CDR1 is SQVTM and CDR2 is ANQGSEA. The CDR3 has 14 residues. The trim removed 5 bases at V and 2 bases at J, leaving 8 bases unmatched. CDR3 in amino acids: CSVLTGDLAYEQYF. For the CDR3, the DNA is TGCAGCGTTTTGACAGGGGACTTGGCCTACGAGCAGTACTTC.

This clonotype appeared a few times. As DNA, the CDR3 is TGTGCCAGCAGTTTATCCAGCGGGGGGGCCCACAATGAGCAGTTCTTC. This translates into CASSLSSGGAHNEQFF. The gene calls are TRBV12-3 or TRBV12-4 and TRBJ2-1, with TRBD2 identical over 10 bases. The CDR3 runs to 16 residues. The J segment lost 5 bases and the V segment lost 2 bases, leaving 6 bases of the junction unmatched.

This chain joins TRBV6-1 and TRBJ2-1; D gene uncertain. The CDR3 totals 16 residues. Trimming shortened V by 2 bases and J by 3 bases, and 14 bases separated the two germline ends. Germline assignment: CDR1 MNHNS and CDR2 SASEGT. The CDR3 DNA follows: TGTGCCAGCAGTGAACTAGACACCCCGTTCTACAATGAGCAGTTCTTC. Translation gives CASSELDTPFYNEQFF.

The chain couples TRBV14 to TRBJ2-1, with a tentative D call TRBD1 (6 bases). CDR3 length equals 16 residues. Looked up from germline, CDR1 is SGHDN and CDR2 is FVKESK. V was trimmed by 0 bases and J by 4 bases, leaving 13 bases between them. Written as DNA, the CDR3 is TGTGCCAGCAGCCAAGATGGAAGGGGGAGATACAATGAGCAGTTCTTC. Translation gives CASSQDGRGRYNEQFF.

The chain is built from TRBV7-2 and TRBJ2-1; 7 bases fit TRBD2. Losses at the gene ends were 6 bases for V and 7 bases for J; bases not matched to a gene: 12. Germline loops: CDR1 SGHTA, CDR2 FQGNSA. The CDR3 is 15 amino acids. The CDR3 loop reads CASRQRREPFNEQFF. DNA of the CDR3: TGTGCCAGCAGGCAAAGGCGGGAGCCTTTTAATGAGCAGTTCTTC.

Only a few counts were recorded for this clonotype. CDR3 sequence reads: CASTPSGSLHEQFF. CDR3 DNA sequence: TGTGCCAGCACCCCTAGCGGGAGTTTACATGAGCAGTTCTTC. The chain has TRBV6-2 or TRBV6-3 and TRBJ2-1; 10 nucleotides agree with TRBD2. The CDR3 covers 14 residues. Trimming took 7 bases from V and 8 from J; bases not matched to a gene: 8. The germline V gene has CDR1 MNHEY and CDR2 SVGEGT.

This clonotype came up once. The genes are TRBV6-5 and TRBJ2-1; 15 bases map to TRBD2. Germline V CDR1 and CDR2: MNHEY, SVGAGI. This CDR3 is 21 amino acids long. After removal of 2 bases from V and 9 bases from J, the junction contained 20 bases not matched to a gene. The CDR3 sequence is CASSYVAGLAGGSPLQGEQFF. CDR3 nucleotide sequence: TGTGCCAGCAGTTACGTGGCGGGACTAGCGGGGGGTTCGCCCCTCCAAGGTGAGCAGTTCTTC.

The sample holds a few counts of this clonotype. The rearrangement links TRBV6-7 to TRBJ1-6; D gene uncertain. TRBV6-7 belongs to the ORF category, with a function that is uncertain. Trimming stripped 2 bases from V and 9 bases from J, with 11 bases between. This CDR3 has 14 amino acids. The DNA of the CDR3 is TGTGCCAGCAGTTACACCGGGGTGGGTTCACCCCTCCACTTT. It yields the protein CASSYTGVGSPLHF.

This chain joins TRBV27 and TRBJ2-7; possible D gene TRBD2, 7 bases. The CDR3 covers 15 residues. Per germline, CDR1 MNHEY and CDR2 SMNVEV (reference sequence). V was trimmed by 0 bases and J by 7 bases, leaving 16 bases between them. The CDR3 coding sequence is TGTGCCAGCAGTTTATCCGGGGGGCCCCCTAGGGAGCAGTACTTC. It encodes CASSLSGGPPREQYF.

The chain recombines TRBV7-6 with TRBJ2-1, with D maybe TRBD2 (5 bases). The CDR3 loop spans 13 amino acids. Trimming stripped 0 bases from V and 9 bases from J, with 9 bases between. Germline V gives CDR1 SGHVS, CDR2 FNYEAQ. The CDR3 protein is CASSLAKAGEQFF. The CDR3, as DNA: TGTGCCAGCAGCTTAGCGAAGGCGGGTGAGCAGTTCTTC. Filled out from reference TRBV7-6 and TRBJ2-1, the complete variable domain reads GAGVSQSPRYKVTKRGQDVALRCDPISGHVSLYWYRQALGQGPEFLTYFNYEAQQDKSGLPNDRFSAERPEGSISTLTIQRTEQRDSAMYRCASSLAKAGEQFFGPGTRLTVL.

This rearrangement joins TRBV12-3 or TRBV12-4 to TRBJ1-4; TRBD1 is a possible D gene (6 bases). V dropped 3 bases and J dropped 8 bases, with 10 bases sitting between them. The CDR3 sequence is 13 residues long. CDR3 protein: CASSFTGREKLFF. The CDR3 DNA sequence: TGTGCCAGCAGTTTCACAGGGCGGGAAAAACTGTTTTTT.

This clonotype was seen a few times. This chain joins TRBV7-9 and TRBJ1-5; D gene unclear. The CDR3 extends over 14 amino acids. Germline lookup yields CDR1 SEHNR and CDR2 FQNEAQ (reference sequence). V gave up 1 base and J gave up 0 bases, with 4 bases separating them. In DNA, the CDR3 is TGTGCCAGCAGCTTAGACAGTAGCAATCAGCCCCAGCATTTT. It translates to CASSLDSSNQPQHF.

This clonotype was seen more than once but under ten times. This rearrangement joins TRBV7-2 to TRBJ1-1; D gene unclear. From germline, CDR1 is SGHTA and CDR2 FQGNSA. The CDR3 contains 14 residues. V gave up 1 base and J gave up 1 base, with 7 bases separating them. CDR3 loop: CASSLGHPNTEAFF. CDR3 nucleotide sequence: TGTGCCAGCAGCTTAGGTCACCCGAACACTGAAGCTTTCTTT.

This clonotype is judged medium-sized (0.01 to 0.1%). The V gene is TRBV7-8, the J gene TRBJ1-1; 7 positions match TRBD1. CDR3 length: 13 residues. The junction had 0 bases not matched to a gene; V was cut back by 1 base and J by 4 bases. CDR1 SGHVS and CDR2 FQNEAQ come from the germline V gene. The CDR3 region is CASSLDRGTEAFF. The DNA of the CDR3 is TGTGCCAGCAGCTTAGACAGGGGCACTGAAGCTTTCTTT.

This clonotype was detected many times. CDR3 bases: TGTGCCAGCAGCTTCCCGCAGGGGATAAACACTGAAGCTTTCTTT. It is translated as CASSFPQGINTEAFF. The V call is TRBV7-9, the J call TRBJ1-1; D may be TRBD1 (6 bases). This CDR3 contains 15 residues. Looked up from germline, CDR1 is SEHNR and CDR2 is FQNEAQ (reference sequence). The V and J ends lost 3 bases and 2 bases respectively, with 13 bases between them. Complete variable domain (other parts from reference TRBV7-9 and TRBJ1-1): DTGVSQNPRHKITKRGQNVTFRCDPISEHNRLYWYRQTLGQGPEFLTYFQNEAQLEKSRLLSDRFSAERPKGSFSTLEIQRTEQGDSAMYLCASSFPQGINTEAFFGQGTRLTVV.

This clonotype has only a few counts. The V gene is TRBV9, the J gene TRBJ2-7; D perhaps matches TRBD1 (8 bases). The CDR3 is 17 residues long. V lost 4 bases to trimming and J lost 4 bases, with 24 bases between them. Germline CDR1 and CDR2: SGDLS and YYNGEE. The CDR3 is CASSQSITGGADYEQYF. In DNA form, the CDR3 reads TGTGCCAGCAGCCAGTCCATTACAGGGGGGGCTGATTACGAGCAGTACTTC.

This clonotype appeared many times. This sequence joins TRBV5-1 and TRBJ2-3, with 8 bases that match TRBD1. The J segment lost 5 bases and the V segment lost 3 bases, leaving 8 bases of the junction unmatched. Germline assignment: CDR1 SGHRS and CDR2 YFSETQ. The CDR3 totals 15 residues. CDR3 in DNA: TGCGCCAGCAGCTCAACAGGGGGGCGCCTAGATACGCAGTATTTT. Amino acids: CASSSTGGRLDTQYF.

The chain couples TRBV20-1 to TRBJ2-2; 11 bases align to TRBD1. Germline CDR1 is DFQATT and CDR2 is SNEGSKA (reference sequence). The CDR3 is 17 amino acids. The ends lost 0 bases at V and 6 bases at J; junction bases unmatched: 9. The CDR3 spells CSARDLRTGGEAGELFF. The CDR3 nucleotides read TGCAGTGCTAGAGATCTAAGGACAGGGGGCGAAGCCGGGGAGCTGTTTTTT.

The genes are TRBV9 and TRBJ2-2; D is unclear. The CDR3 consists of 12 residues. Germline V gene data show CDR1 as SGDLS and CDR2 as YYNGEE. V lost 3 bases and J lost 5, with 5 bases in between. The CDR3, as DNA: TGTGCCAGCAGCGCCGGAACCGGGGAGCTGTTTTTT. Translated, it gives CASSAGTGELFF.

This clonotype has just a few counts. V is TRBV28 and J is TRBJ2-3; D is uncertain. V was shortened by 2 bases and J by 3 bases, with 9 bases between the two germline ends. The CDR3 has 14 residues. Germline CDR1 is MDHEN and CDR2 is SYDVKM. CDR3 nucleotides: TGTGCCAGCAGTTTACACTCGGAGACAGATACGCAGTATTTT. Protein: CASSLHSETDTQYF.

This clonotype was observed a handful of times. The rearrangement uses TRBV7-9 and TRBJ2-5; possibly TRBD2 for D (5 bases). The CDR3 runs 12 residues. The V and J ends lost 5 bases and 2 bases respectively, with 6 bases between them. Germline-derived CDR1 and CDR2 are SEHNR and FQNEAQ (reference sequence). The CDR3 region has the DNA TGTGCCAGCAGCACGGGACAAGAGACCCAGTACTTC. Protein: CASSTGQETQYF. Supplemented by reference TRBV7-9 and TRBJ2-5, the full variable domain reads DTGVSQNPRHKITKRGQNVTFRCDPISEHNRLYWYRQTLGQGPEFLTYFQNEAQLEKSRLLSDRFSAERPKGSFSTLEIQRTEQGDSAMYLCASSTGQETQYFGPGTRLLVL.

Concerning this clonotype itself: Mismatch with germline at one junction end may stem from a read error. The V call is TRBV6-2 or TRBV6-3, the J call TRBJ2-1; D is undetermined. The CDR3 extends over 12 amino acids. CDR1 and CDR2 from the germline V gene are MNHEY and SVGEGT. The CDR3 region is CASSYTYNEQFF. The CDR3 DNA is TGTGCCAGCAGTTACACCTATAATGAGCAGTTCTTC.

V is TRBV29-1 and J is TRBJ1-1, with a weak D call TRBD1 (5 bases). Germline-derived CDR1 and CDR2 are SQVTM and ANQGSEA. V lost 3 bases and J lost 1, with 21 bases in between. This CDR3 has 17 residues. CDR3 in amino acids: CSVEGGGTTFRNTEAFF. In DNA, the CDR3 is TGCAGCGTTGAGGGAGGCGGGACGACCTTTAGGAACACTGAAGCTTTCTTT. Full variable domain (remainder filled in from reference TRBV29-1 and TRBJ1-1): SAVISQKPSRDICQRGTSLTIQCQVDSQVTMMFWYRQQPGQSLTLIATANQGSEATYESGFVIDKFPISRPNLTFSTLTVSNMSPEDSSIYLCSVEGGGTTFRNTEAFFGQGTRLTVV.

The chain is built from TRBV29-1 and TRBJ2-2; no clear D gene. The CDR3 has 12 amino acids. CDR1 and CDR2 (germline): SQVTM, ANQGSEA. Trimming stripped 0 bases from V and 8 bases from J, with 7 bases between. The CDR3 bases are TGCAGCGTTGAAGACCGAGAGGGGGAGCTGTTTTTT. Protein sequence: CSVEDREGELFF.